This TCR beta chain was captured by sequencing in a study of shared clonotypes between healthy human individuals. Background on the study: Serving as donors were two women and three men, whose ages spanned 18 to 49. For every donor, three CD4 naive, three CD4 memory, two CD8 naive and one CD8 memory plates were used.

Methods used by the authors: ImmunoSEQ output held junction-only sequences without quality scores, so filtering differed. The assay was immunoSEQ multiplex PCR, and TCRdb's table has in-frame clones only and misses some. Clonal size and the V and J genes are those of that table, whereas D and trimming came from the DNA. Among hundreds of thousands of clones listed, around 96% were seen once. The ends lost 3 bases at V and 3 bases at J; junction bases unmatched: 4. The CDR3 totals 15 residues. In germline, CDR1 is MGHDK, CDR2 SYGVNS. Terminally differentiated effector memory CD45RA+ cells were excluded from the naive CD8 cells, which were CD45RO-negative and positively selected for CCR7. Each donor was a Caucasian adult residing in Nashville, Tennessee.

The sequenced sample consisted of naive CD8+ T cells sorted from blood. This chain links TRBV25-1 with TRBJ2-2; 7 bases are a match to TRBD1. This receptor was taken from a woman aged 30 to 39 in good health. The CDR3 DNA is TGTGCCAGCAGTGACGGGACAGTTTACACCGGGGAGCTGTTTTTT. This sequence encodes CASSDGTVYTGELFF.